The 23 T cell receptor beta chains given below trace back to one sample, sequenced in a study of T cells in tumors after PD-1 blockade (dated by TCRdb to the late 2010s). The library was generated by the immunoSEQ multiplex PCR assay. This is the immuneACCESS table as TCRdb keeps it, with only in-frame sequences that have V and J called. A part of the clones is gone; compared with another copy, unresolved V genes explain less than half, and the rest is unexplained. Here the sample has around 45,000 clones; nearly 80% occur a single time. The top ten clonotypes cover 16% of the sample. According to the study, the label for this sample's time point signals: before anti-PD-1 therapy. Sequencing was performed on PBMCs, taken before anti-PD-1 treatment. These receptors came from a human donor with basal cell carcinoma.

The chain uses TRBV3-1 (or the pseudogene TRBV3-2) and TRBJ1-5; D remains unclear. Germline CDR1 and CDR2: LGHDT and YNNKEL (reference sequence). Trimming took 2 bases from V and 6 from J, leaving 11 bases between them. CDR3 size: 14 residues. The CDR3 sequence: CASSQLSGIQPQHF. Written as DNA, the CDR3 is TGTGCCAGCAGCCAATTATCGGGGATTCAGCCCCAGCATTTT.

V usage is TRBV13 and J usage is TRBJ1-3; 9 nucleotides align to TRBD1. CDR3 length equals 14 residues. J gave up 4 bases and V 9 bases, and 7 bases lay outside the gene matches. Germline CDR1 and CDR2: PRHDT and FYEKMQ (reference sequence). The CDR3 DNA follows: TGTGCCAGTACTAACAGGGGGCCCGGAAACACCATATATTTT. It yields the protein CASTNRGPGNTIYF.

This clone was recorded only once. The chain is built from TRBV28 and TRBJ1-3; no clear D. The germline V and J ends were trimmed by 4 bases and 0 bases, with 7 bases remaining between them. Looked up from germline, CDR1 is MDHEN and CDR2 is SYDVKM. The CDR3 covers 14 residues. CDR3 in DNA: TGTGCCAGCAGTTCGGCAACCTCTGGAAACACCATATATTTT. This translates into CASSSATSGNTIYF.

This clone was detected only a few times. The chain recombines TRBV19 with TRBJ2-5; 12 bases fit TRBD1. The CDR3 spans 14 residues. V shed 5 bases and J 4 bases; nucleotides not matched to a gene: 2. CDR1 is LNHDA, CDR2 SQIVND, per germline (reference sequence). The CDR3 protein is CASSPGQGAETQYF. The CDR3 region has the DNA TGTGCCAGTAGTCCGGGACAGGGGGCAGAGACCCAGTACTTC.

The V and J genes are TRBV5-4 and TRBJ2-6, with D possibly being TRBD2 (7 bases). V was clipped by 0 bases and J by 2 bases, with 9 bases between them. Germline V gene data show CDR1 as SGHNT and CDR2 as YYREEE (reference sequence). The CDR3 is 16 amino acids. This CDR3 is CASSLVGGAGANVLTF. In DNA form, the CDR3 reads TGTGCCAGCAGCTTGGTAGGGGGGGCTGGGGCCAACGTCCTGACTTTC.

The V and J genes are TRBV11-1 and TRBJ1-2; D uncertain. Per germline, CDR1 SGHAT and CDR2 FQDESV (reference sequence). V shed 1 base and J shed 3 bases, with 9 bases lying between them. This CDR3 spans 14 amino acids. CDR3 amino acids: CASSLDGRDYGYTF. CDR3 coding DNA: TGTGCCAGCAGCTTAGACGGACGGGACTATGGCTACACCTTC.

Of note for this clone: The sample contains more than one DNA sequence encoding this CDR3. The chain uses TRBV5-1 and TRBJ2-1, with 8 bases that match TRBD2. With V trimmed by 2 bases and J by 7 bases, 5 bases remained unmatched. Germline CDR1 reads SGHRS; CDR2 reads YFSETQ. The CDR3 has 14 residues. The CDR3 reads CASSLGAGVNEQFF. In DNA form, the CDR3 reads TGCGCCAGCAGCTTAGGAGCGGGAGTGAATGAGCAGTTCTTC.

The chain recombines TRBV18 with TRBJ2-1; 7 bases map to TRBD1. The V gene's germline CDR1 is KGHSH and CDR2 LQKENI. After removal of 3 bases from V and 0 bases from J, the junction contained 8 bases not matched to a gene. There are 17 residues in the CDR3. CDR3 DNA: TGTGCCAGCTCACCCAAACGTACAGGGGACTCCTACAATGAGCAGTTCTTC. Translated, it gives CASSPKRTGDSYNEQFF.

The chain joins TRBV9 to TRBJ2-2; 7 bases are shared with TRBD2. The V and J ends lost 2 bases and 3 bases, in that order; junction bases with no gene match: 1. CDR1 is SGDLS and CDR2 is YYNGEE in the germline V gene. CDR3 length: 14 amino acids. CDR3 in amino acids: CASSVGGDTGELFF. The CDR3 nucleotides read TGTGCCAGCAGCGTGGGAGGGGACACCGGGGAGCTGTTTTTT.

The chain recombines TRBV18 with TRBJ1-2; D possibly corresponds to TRBD1 (6 bases). The germline V gene has CDR1 KGHSH and CDR2 LQKENI. This CDR3 spans 19 amino acids. The V end lost 3 bases, the J end lost 0 bases, and 23 bases lay between the germline ends. CDR3 in amino acids: CASSPQTGGSILANYGYTF. DNA of the CDR3: TGTGCCAGCTCACCTCAAACGGGGGGCAGCATCTTAGCTAACTATGGCTACACCTTC.

This clone occurred a few times. The chain recombines TRBV7-9 with TRBJ2-7; TRBD1 is a possible D gene (6 bases). Germline CDR1 SEHNR, CDR2 FQNEAQ (reference sequence). Trimming took off 5 bases at V and 6 bases at J, with 17 bases between the two ends. The CDR3 has 14 amino acids. CDR3 residues: CASSPGQSIGEQYF. CDR3 coding DNA: TGTGCCAGCAGCCCTGGACAGAGTATTGGCGAGCAGTACTTC. The full variable domain, with the rest looked up from reference TRBV7-9 and TRBJ2-7, is DTGVSQNPRHKITKRGQNVTFRCDPISEHNRLYWYRQTLGQGPEFLTYFQNEAQLEKSRLLSDRFSAERPKGSFSTLEIQRTEQGDSAMYLCASSPGQSIGEQYFGPGTRLTVT.

The table lists this clone with a few counts. The gene calls are TRBV5-6 and TRBJ2-5, with D unresolved. CDR1 and CDR2 (germline): SGHDT, YYEEEE. There are 11 residues in the CDR3. V lost 3 bases and J lost 8, with 8 bases in between. The CDR3 DNA reads as TGTGCCAGCAGCTCGTCGACCACCCAGTACTTC. As protein: CASSSSTTQYF.

This clone was detected a few times. The gene calls are TRBV4-1 and TRBJ1-5; a possible D gene is TRBD1 (5 bases). V was cut by 0 bases and J by 3 bases, with 18 bases left in between. From germline, CDR1 is MGHRA and CDR2 YSYEKL. This CDR3 contains 18 residues. The CDR3 loop reads CASSQDHVAGDLNQPQHF. CDR3 DNA sequence: TGCGCCAGCAGCCAAGATCACGTGGCCGGGGACCTCAATCAGCCCCAGCATTTT.

This clone was seen a handful of times. The chain employs TRBV2 and TRBJ1-4, with 9 bases identical to TRBD1. The J segment lost 8 bases and the V segment lost 7 bases, leaving 17 bases of the junction unmatched. The CDR3 covers 17 residues. Germline values: CDR1 SNHLY, CDR2 FYNNEI. The CDR3 protein is CASKGQGSLWWREKLFF. CDR3 sequence (DNA): TGTGCCAGCAAGGGACAGGGAAGTCTTTGGTGGAGGGAAAAACTGTTTTTT.

The chain joins TRBV24-1 to TRBJ1-2; D unresolved. Germline assignment: CDR1 KGHDR and CDR2 SFDVKD. Deletions cut 3 bases from V and 2 bases from J, with 9 bases between. There are 14 residues in the CDR3. The CDR3 is CATSDLTLNYGYTF. CDR3 DNA: TGTGCCACCAGTGATCTGACATTGAACTATGGCTACACCTTC.

This clone was recorded once. The J gene is TRBJ2-1, the V gene TRBV5-6; unclear D gene. V was pared by 2 bases and J by 4 bases, with 10 bases between. This CDR3 has 14 amino acids. The V gene's germline CDR1 is SGHDT and CDR2 YYEEEE. The CDR3 sequence is CASSLLALYNEQFF. CDR3 DNA: TGTGCCAGCAGCTTACTCGCGCTGTACAATGAGCAGTTCTTC.

The rearrangement uses TRBV28 and TRBJ1-1, with a possible D match to TRBD1 (5 bases). Trimming removed 4 bases from V and 1 base from J, with 16 bases in between. This CDR3 is built from 16 residues. Germline-derived CDR1 and CDR2 are MDHEN and SYDVKM. The CDR3 spells CASSSSEGYPNTEAFF. In DNA form, the CDR3 reads TGTGCCAGCAGTTCTTCTGAGGGGTACCCGAACACTGAAGCTTTCTTT.

The chain has TRBV28 and TRBJ1-1; tentative D call: TRBD1 (5 bases). The CDR3 is 12 amino acids. Trimming removed 7 bases from V and 8 bases from J, with 14 bases in between. The germline gives CDR1 MDHEN, CDR2 SYDVKM. The CDR3 sequence is CASTLPGGEAFF. The DNA of the CDR3 is TGTGCCAGCACCCTCCCCGGGGGGGAAGCTTTCTTT.

The chain uses TRBV7-3 and TRBJ2-5; 7 bases line up with TRBD2. CDR1 and CDR2 (germline): SGHTA, FQGTGA. The V gene end was trimmed by 5 bases and the J gene end by 2 bases; junction bases not matched to a gene: 8. The CDR3 covers 15 residues. The CDR3 DNA reads TGTGCCAGCAGCCCCGGCGGGAGTCGACAAGAGACCCAGTACTTC. Its translation is CASSPGGSRQETQYF.

CDR3 region: CASSPMGLPILEQYF. DNA for the CDR3: TGTGCCAGCTCACCAATGGGACTCCCGATTCTCGAGCAGTACTTC. V is TRBV18 and J is TRBJ2-7, with a weak D call TRBD2 (6 bases). This CDR3 comprises 15 residues. Germline CDR1 is KGHSH and CDR2 is LQKENI. The V end lost 2 bases, the J end lost 6 bases, and 17 bases lay between the germline ends. The whole variable domain, filled in from reference TRBV18 and TRBJ2-7, reads NAGVMQNPRHLVRRRGQEARLRCSPMKGHSHVYWYRQLPEEGLKFMVYLQKENIIDESGMPKERFSAEFPKEGPSILRIQQVVRGDSAAYFCASSPMGLPILEQYFGPGTRLTVT.

The chain is built from TRBV28 and TRBJ2-1; 10 bases align to TRBD2. Trimming took 4 bases from V and 6 from J; bases not matched to a gene: 6. The CDR3 loop spans 15 amino acids. CDR1 and CDR2 from the germline V gene are MDHEN and SYDVKM. CDR3 in DNA: TGTGCCAGCAGTTCTGGGACTAGCGAATCCAATGAGCAGTTCTTC. Amino acids: CASSSGTSESNEQFF.

The CDR3 region has the DNA TGTGCCACCAGCAGAGATCTAGGTAGCGGGAGTACAGATACGCAGTATTTT. Residues: CATSRDLGSGSTDTQYF. The rearrangement uses TRBV15 and TRBJ2-3; 9 bases are a match to TRBD2. Germline values: CDR1 LNHNV, CDR2 YYDKDF (reference sequence). Losses at the gene ends were 0 bases for V and 3 bases for J; bases not matched to a gene: 7. CDR3 length: 17 amino acids.

The chain joins TRBV14 to TRBJ2-7, with D possibly matching TRBD1 (5 bases). Germline-derived CDR1 and CDR2 are SGHDN and FVKESK. The CDR3 is made up of 15 amino acids. V lost 6 bases and J 4 bases, leaving 19 bases between the germline ends. CDR3 amino acids: CASSPNKGKGYEQYF. The CDR3 DNA reads as TGTGCCAGCAGTCCGAATAAGGGGAAGGGATACGAGCAGTACTTC.